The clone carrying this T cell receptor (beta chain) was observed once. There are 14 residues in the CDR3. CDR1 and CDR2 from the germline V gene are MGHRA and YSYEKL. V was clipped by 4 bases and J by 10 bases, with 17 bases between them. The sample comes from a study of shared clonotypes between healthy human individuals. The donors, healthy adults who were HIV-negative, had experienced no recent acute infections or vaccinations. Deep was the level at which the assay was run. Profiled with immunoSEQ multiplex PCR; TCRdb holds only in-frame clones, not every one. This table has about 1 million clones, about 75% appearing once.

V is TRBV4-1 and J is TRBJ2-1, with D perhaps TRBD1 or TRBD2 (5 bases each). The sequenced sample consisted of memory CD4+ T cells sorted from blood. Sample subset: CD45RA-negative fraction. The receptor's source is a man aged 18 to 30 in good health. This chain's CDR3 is CASSRGPASAEQFF. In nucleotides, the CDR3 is TGCGCCAGCAGCCGGGGACCGGCCTCTGCGGAGCAGTTCTTC.